Detailed here is one T cell receptor (beta chain). The source of the sample is a study of blood T cell repertoires in COVID-19. Study summary: Sites across the United States, Italy and Spain contributed samples from acute and convalescent COVID-19.

Seattle participants joined during active infection and were tracked over time. The germline V gene has CDR1 SGHRS and CDR2 YFSETQ. The CDR3 is 13 amino acids. V shed 7 bases and J shed 2 bases, with 12 bases lying between them. Original processing notes: The assay estimated nucleated cells by amplifying reference gene primers. Some clones are missing from TCRdb's copy, which holds only in-frame ones; the method was immunoSEQ multiplex PCR. V, J and clone size reflect that table, while D and trimming were determined from the DNA. The repertoire consists of about 160,000 clones, with 93% occurring once and the leading ten covering roughly 2.1%.

This sequence originates from a woman aged 55-69 years with COVID-19, enrolled during active disease. Sample: peripheral blood. J is TRBJ1-1 and V is TRBV5-1, with a possible D match to TRBD1 (6 bases). CDR3 nucleotide sequence: TGCGCCAGCTCCCGGGGGGCAAACACTGAAGCTTTCTTT. It is translated as CASSRGANTEAFF.